This is a list of T cell receptor beta chains from one sample in a study of Ad26.COV2.S vaccination and SARS-CoV-2 variants. Produced via immunoSEQ multiplex PCR; TCRdb's table is partial and in-frame only. The sample records 500,000 or so clones, roughly nine tenths being singletons. Sequenced here: peripheral blood, sampled in a trial of Ad26.COV2.S vaccine versus placebo. The receptors derive from a person between 18 and 59 years old who received the Ad26.COV2.S COVID-19 vaccine or a placebo. Each CDR3 is given with its conserved first and last residue. The order of the fields is clone size, J gene, V gene, D gene, CDR3 protein, CDR3 DNA. The D gene is left open where the match is weak. Part of the rows lack a size; the others show once, few, many or a class for expanded clones.

clone_size: -; j_call: TRBJ2-5; v_call: TRBV24-1; d_call: -; cdr3_aa: CATSDRRSGGETQYF; cdr3_nt: TGTGCCACCAGTGACCGGAGGTCGGGTGGGGAGACCCAGTACTTC
clone_size: -; j_call: TRBJ2-7; v_call: TRBV6-6; d_call: -; cdr3_aa: CASSYRGESYEQYF; cdr3_nt: TGTGCCAGCAGTTATAGGGGCGAGTCCTACGAGCAGTACTTC
clone_size: -; j_call: TRBJ1-1; v_call: TRBV6-2/TRBV6-3; d_call: -; cdr3_aa: CASSYTGLAEAFF; cdr3_nt: TGTGCCAGCAGTTACACAGGGTTGGCTGAAGCTTTCTTT
clone_size: -; j_call: TRBJ2-3; v_call: TRBV10-1; d_call: TRBD2; cdr3_aa: CAVKAGGRGYADTQYF; cdr3_nt: TGCGCCGTAAAGGCGGGAGGAAGGGGGTACGCAGATACGCAGTATTTT
clone_size: -; j_call: TRBJ2-5; v_call: TRBV18; d_call: -; cdr3_aa: CASSPGSYQETQYF; cdr3_nt: TGTGCCAGCTCACCTGGGTCGTACCAAGAGACCCAGTACTTC
clone_size: -; j_call: TRBJ1-2; v_call: TRBV6-5; d_call: TRBD1; cdr3_aa: CASTLVTGGFEGYTF; cdr3_nt: TGTGCCAGCACCCTAGTTACAGGGGGCTTTGAGGGCTACACCTTC
clone_size: -; j_call: TRBJ2-1; v_call: TRBV25-1; d_call: TRBD2; cdr3_aa: CASSVKLARSYNEQFF; cdr3_nt: TGTGCCAGCAGTGTGAAACTAGCGCGTTCCTACAATGAGCAGTTCTTC
clone_size: -; j_call: TRBJ2-7; v_call: TRBV7-2; d_call: -; cdr3_aa: CASSPQRASYEQYF; cdr3_nt: TGTGCCAGCAGCCCCCAGCGGGCCTCCTACGAGCAGTACTTC
clone_size: -; j_call: TRBJ1-2; v_call: TRBV7-2; d_call: TRBD1; cdr3_aa: CASTLDRGAGYTF; cdr3_nt: TGTGCCAGCACTCTGGACAGGGGAGCTGGCTACACCTTC
clone_size: -; j_call: TRBJ1-1; v_call: TRBV5-1; d_call: TRBD1; cdr3_aa: CASSPRQGWDTEAFF; cdr3_nt: TGCGCCAGCAGCCCACGACAGGGATGGGACACTGAAGCTTTCTTT
clone_size: -; j_call: TRBJ2-7; v_call: TRBV2; d_call: -; cdr3_aa: CASSELGLAYEQYF; cdr3_nt: TGTGCCAGCAGTGAATTGGGCCTCGCCTACGAGCAGTACTTC
clone_size: -; j_call: TRBJ2-2; v_call: TRBV2; d_call: -; cdr3_aa: CASSAQRWPGELFF; cdr3_nt: TGTGCCAGCAGTGCTCAGCGGTGGCCCGGGGAGCTGTTTTTT
clone_size: -; j_call: TRBJ2-5; v_call: TRBV5-1; d_call: -; cdr3_aa: CASSLGQETQYF; cdr3_nt: TGCGCCAGCAGCCTGGGTCAAGAGACCCAGTACTTC
clone_size: -; j_call: TRBJ2-6; v_call: TRBV7-9; d_call: -; cdr3_aa: CASSPYRVSGANVLTF; cdr3_nt: TGTGCCAGCAGCCCATACCGGGTGTCTGGGGCCAACGTCCTGACTTTC
clone_size: -; j_call: TRBJ1-2; v_call: TRBV11-2; d_call: TRBD1; cdr3_aa: CASSTYRGGGYGYTF; cdr3_nt: TGTGCCAGCAGCACTTACAGGGGTGGTGGCTATGGCTACACCTTC
clone_size: -; j_call: TRBJ1-2; v_call: TRBV5-1; d_call: -; cdr3_aa: CASSLGVQGHNYGYTF; cdr3_nt: TGCGCCAGCAGCTTGGGTGTACAGGGCCATAACTATGGCTACACCTTC
clone_size: -; j_call: TRBJ2-3; v_call: TRBV9; d_call: -; cdr3_aa: CASSVGLTSTDTQYF; cdr3_nt: TGTGCCAGCAGCGTAGGGTTAACGTCCACAGATACGCAGTATTTT
clone_size: -; j_call: TRBJ2-3; v_call: TRBV7-2; d_call: -; cdr3_aa: CASSSDASTDTQYF; cdr3_nt: TGTGCCAGCAGCTCAGACGCTAGCACAGATACGCAGTATTTT
clone_size: -; j_call: TRBJ1-4; v_call: TRBV6-5; d_call: TRBD1; cdr3_aa: CASSTTGGDEKLFF; cdr3_nt: TGTGCCAGCAGTACGACAGGGGGCGATGAAAAACTGTTTTTT
clone_size: -; j_call: TRBJ1-2; v_call: TRBV24-1; d_call: -; cdr3_aa: CATSDLRFGYTF; cdr3_nt: TGTGCCACCAGTGATTTGAGGTTCGGCTACACCTTC
clone_size: -; j_call: TRBJ2-2; v_call: TRBV27; d_call: TRBD2; cdr3_aa: CASRTSSNTGELFF; cdr3_nt: TGTGCCAGCAGGACTAGCTCGAACACCGGGGAGCTGTTTTTT
clone_size: -; j_call: TRBJ2-5; v_call: TRBV6-2/TRBV6-3; d_call: -; cdr3_aa: CASSYNRDQETQYF; cdr3_nt: TGTGCCAGCAGTTATAACAGGGACCAAGAGACCCAGTACTTC
clone_size: -; j_call: TRBJ2-6; v_call: TRBV4-3; d_call: TRBD1; cdr3_aa: CASSVRTGSSSGANVLTF; cdr3_nt: TGCGCCAGCAGCGTTCGGACAGGTTCGAGCTCTGGGGCCAACGTCCTGACTTTC
clone_size: once; j_call: TRBJ1-2; v_call: TRBV15; d_call: -; cdr3_aa: CATSRGVGYGYTF; cdr3_nt: TGTGCCACCAGCAGGGGAGTCGGGTATGGCTACACCTTC
clone_size: -; j_call: TRBJ2-1; v_call: TRBV11-3; d_call: TRBD1; cdr3_aa: CASSPRDRSSNEQFF; cdr3_nt: TGTGCCAGCAGCCCCCGGGACAGATCCAGCAATGAGCAGTTCTTC
clone_size: once; j_call: TRBJ2-2; v_call: TRBV6-5; d_call: -; cdr3_aa: CATVGPDTGELFF; cdr3_nt: TGTGCCACCGTAGGTCCCGACACCGGGGAGCTGTTTTTT
clone_size: -; j_call: TRBJ1-6; v_call: TRBV4-2; d_call: -; cdr3_aa: CASSQVSQGSSPLHF; cdr3_nt: TGTGCCAGCAGCCAAGTTTCACAGGGAAGCTCACCCCTCCACTTT
clone_size: -; j_call: TRBJ1-4; v_call: TRBV4-3; d_call: -; cdr3_aa: CASSQDTAYNNEKLFF; cdr3_nt: TGCGCCAGCAGCCAAGATACGGCCTACAATAATGAAAAACTGTTTTTT
clone_size: few; j_call: TRBJ1-1; v_call: TRBV4-2; d_call: -; cdr3_aa: CASSQQGYGNTEAFF; cdr3_nt: TGTGCCAGCAGCCAACAAGGGTATGGGAACACTGAAGCTTTCTTT
clone_size: once; j_call: TRBJ2-4; v_call: TRBV4-1; d_call: TRBD2; cdr3_aa: CASSQAVLAGVAKNIQYF; cdr3_nt: TGCGCCAGCAGCCAAGCAGTTTTGGCGGGAGTAGCCAAAAACATTCAGTACTTC
clone_size: -; j_call: TRBJ2-3; v_call: TRBV6-5; d_call: TRBD2; cdr3_aa: CASSYGGSWGLGQYF; cdr3_nt: TGTGCCAGCAGTTACGGCGGGAGTTGGGGGTTGGGGCAGTATTTT
clone_size: -; j_call: TRBJ2-1; v_call: TRBV2; d_call: TRBD2; cdr3_aa: CASSDIREAYNEQFF; cdr3_nt: TGTGCCAGCAGTGATATCCGGGAGGCCTACAATGAGCAGTTCTTC
clone_size: -; j_call: TRBJ2-1; v_call: TRBV5-1; d_call: -; cdr3_aa: CASSLVSGVYNEQFF; cdr3_nt: TGCGCCAGCAGCTTGGTTTCAGGAGTATACAATGAGCAGTTCTTC
clone_size: -; j_call: TRBJ2-7; v_call: TRBV9; d_call: TRBD1; cdr3_aa: CASSKTGASSYEQYF; cdr3_nt: TGTGCCAGCAGCAAAACAGGGGCGAGCTCCTACGAGCAGTACTTC
clone_size: -; j_call: TRBJ2-1; v_call: TRBV4-3; d_call: -; cdr3_aa: CASSQDWGEYNEQFF; cdr3_nt: TGCGCCAGCAGCCAAGATTGGGGGGAGTACAATGAGCAGTTCTTC
clone_size: -; j_call: TRBJ2-4; v_call: TRBV19; d_call: -; cdr3_aa: CASSIVSGTGIQYF; cdr3_nt: TGTGCCAGTAGTATAGTCAGCGGGACAGGCATTCAGTACTTC
clone_size: -; j_call: TRBJ2-1; v_call: TRBV7-3; d_call: -; cdr3_aa: CASSPRDGTHEQFF; cdr3_nt: TGTGCCAGCAGCCCCCGGGACGGTACCCATGAGCAGTTCTTC
clone_size: -; j_call: TRBJ2-5; v_call: TRBV4-1; d_call: -; cdr3_aa: CASSQEAASETQYF; cdr3_nt: TGCGCCAGCAGCCAAGAGGCTGCGTCGGAGACCCAGTACTTC
clone_size: -; j_call: TRBJ1-5; v_call: TRBV11-2; d_call: -; cdr3_aa: CASSDRPRRRGNQPQHF; cdr3_nt: TGTGCCAGCAGCGATCGACCCCGGAGAAGGGGCAATCAGCCCCAGCATTTT
clone_size: -; j_call: TRBJ1-4; v_call: TRBV28; d_call: TRBD1; cdr3_aa: CASRLPGGANEKLFF; cdr3_nt: TGTGCCAGCAGACTACCAGGGGGGGCTAATGAAAAACTGTTTTTT
clone_size: -; j_call: TRBJ2-1; v_call: TRBV6-6; d_call: -; cdr3_aa: CASRAPGGENEQFF; cdr3_nt: TGTGCCAGCAGGGCCCCGGGGGGCGAGAATGAGCAGTTCTTC
clone_size: -; j_call: TRBJ1-4; v_call: TRBV24-1; d_call: -; cdr3_aa: CATSRGEKLFF; cdr3_nt: TGTGCCACCAGTCGGGGGGAAAAACTGTTTTTT
clone_size: few; j_call: TRBJ1-2; v_call: TRBV5-6; d_call: TRBD1; cdr3_aa: CASSFSWSWGRGNGYTF; cdr3_nt: TGTGCCAGCAGCTTTTCGTGGAGCTGGGGCAGGGGGAATGGCTACACCTTC
clone_size: -; j_call: TRBJ2-1; v_call: TRBV18; d_call: -; cdr3_aa: CASSPTAYEFNEQFF; cdr3_nt: TGTGCCAGCTCACCGACAGCGTACGAGTTCAATGAGCAGTTCTTC
clone_size: -; j_call: TRBJ1-2; v_call: TRBV30; d_call: -; cdr3_aa: CAWRRTGYTF; cdr3_nt: TGTGCCTGGAGGCGAACTGGCTACACCTTC